The sequence of this T cell receptor beta chain was determined in a study of Ad26.COV2.S vaccination and SARS-CoV-2 variants. This clone was observed a handful of times. Treatment defined: around 19 received Ad26.COV2.S at low or high dose, single or two shots; five or six received placebo; per-sample allocation not given. Sampling occurred on day 63 after the first vaccine or placebo injection. Trimming removed 6 bases from V and 7 bases from J; junction bases left unmatched: 5. The length of the CDR3 is 14 residues. Germline CDR1 and CDR2: SGHVS and FQNEAQ. Here immunoSEQ multiplex PCR was the method, and the copy in TCRdb shows in-frame clones only, minus some. The profile shows around 400,000 clones, around nine tenths of them singletons.

This chain links TRBV7-8 with TRBJ2-2, with 10 bases aligning to TRBD1. Sequences were derived from peripheral blood, sampled in a trial of Ad26.COV2.S vaccine versus placebo. The receptor was derived from a person between 18 and 60 years old who received the Ad26.COV2.S COVID-19 vaccine or a placebo. For the CDR3, the DNA is TGTGCCAGCAGAACCGGGACAGGGGACGGGGAGCTGTTTTTT. Its translation: CASRTGTGDGELFF.